This TCR beta chain originates from a study of blood T cells in healthy people across ages. Next came a second PCR, run for about 7 to 11 cycles, which used a sample-barcoded 5' primer along with a J-beta primer mix. One entry per CDR3 protein results from TCRdb running MiXCR on the 5' RACE reads. Here the sample spans approximately 800,000 distinct CDR3 sequences, around 25% being singletons. The same specimen was also included in a second study, on T cells of mothers and their children. As that report states: Each mother gave over 9.5 million TCR beta CDR3 reads; each child, roughly 3 million. Researchers found no T cell clones that were persistent and microchimeric.

The sample was blood. The TCR comes from a boy between 10 and 17 years old in good health.

CDR3 DNA: TGTGCCAGCACCATTGGGACAGCCCGGAACACTGAAGCTTTCTTT. Translation gives CASTIGTARNTEAFF. The chain joins TRBV2 to TRBJ1-1; 7 positions agree with TRBD1. V lost 7 bases, J lost 1 base, and 9 bases stayed unmatched. The CDR3 is 15 residues long. Germline lookup yields CDR1 SNHLY and CDR2 FYNNEI. Looking up the rest from reference TRBV2 and TRBJ1-1 gives the full variable domain: EPEVTQTPSHQVTQMGQEVILRCVPISNHLYFYWYRQILGQKVEFLVSFYNNEISEKSEIFDDQFSVERPDGSNFTLKIRSTKLEDSAMYFCASTIGTARNTEAFFGQGTRLTVV.